This T cell receptor (beta chain) was captured by sequencing in a study of Tregs in tolerant kidney transplant recipients. Findings and limits, study-wide: Few patients were studied, so findings need validation in larger groups.

Profiling relied on immunoSEQ multiplex PCR, and the TCRdb table lists in-frame clones only, not all of them. The table lists approximately 49,000 clones. As regards this clone: Its antigen is not identified.

The sequence was collected from a human donor who received a combined kidney and bone marrow transplant. The sample here was CD4+ T cells from blood, taken before the transplant.

The CDR3 reads CASSESTSGSYEQYF. CDR3 DNA (partial): TGCGCCAGCAGTGAGTCGACTAGCGGGAGCTACGAG. This chain connects TRBV10-1 to TRBJ2-7; 12 bases match TRBD2. The sequenced fragment ends 3 residues before the CDR3 boundary, so the rest is inferred from the germline J gene. V trimming: 0 bases; J trimming: 3 bases; junction bases outside the gene matches: 0. Per the germline V gene, CDR1 is WNHNN and CDR2 is SYGVQD (reference sequence). The CDR3 runs to 15 residues.